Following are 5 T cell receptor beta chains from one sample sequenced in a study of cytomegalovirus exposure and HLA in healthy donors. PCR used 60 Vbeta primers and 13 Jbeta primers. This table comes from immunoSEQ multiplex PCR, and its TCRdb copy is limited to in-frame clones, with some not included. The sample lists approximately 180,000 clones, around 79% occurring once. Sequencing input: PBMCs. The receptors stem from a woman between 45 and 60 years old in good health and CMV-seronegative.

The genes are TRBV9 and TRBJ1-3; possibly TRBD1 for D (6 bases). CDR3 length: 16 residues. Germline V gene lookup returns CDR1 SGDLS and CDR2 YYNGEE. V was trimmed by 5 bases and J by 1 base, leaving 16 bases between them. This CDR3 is CASSYLSGVSGNTIYF. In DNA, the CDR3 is TGTGCCAGCAGTTACCTCTCAGGGGTTTCTGGAAACACCATATATTTT. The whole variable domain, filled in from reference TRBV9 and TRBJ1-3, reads DSGVTQTPKHLITATGQRVTLRCSPRSGDLSVYWYQQSLDQGLQFLIQYYNGEERAKGNILERFSAQQFPDLHSELNLSSLELGDSALYFCASSYLSGVSGNTIYFGEGSWLTVV.

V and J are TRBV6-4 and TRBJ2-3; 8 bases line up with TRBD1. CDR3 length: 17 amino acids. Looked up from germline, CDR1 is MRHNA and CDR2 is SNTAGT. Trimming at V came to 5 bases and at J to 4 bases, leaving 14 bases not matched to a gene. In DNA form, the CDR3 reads TGTGCCAGCAGTCCCTTCGGACAGGGAGACTCACCAGATACGCAGTATTTT. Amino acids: CASSPFGQGDSPDTQYF.

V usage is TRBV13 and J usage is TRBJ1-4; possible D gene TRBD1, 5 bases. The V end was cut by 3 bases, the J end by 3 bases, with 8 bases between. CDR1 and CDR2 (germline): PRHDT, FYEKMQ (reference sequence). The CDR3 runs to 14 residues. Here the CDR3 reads CASSFRVANEKLFF. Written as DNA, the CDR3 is TGTGCCAGCAGCTTCAGGGTGGCTAATGAAAAACTGTTTTTT.

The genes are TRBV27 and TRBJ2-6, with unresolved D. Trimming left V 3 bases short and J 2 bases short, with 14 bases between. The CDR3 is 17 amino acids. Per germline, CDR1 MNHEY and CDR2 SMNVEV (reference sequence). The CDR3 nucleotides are TGTGCCAGCAGTTTCGAGTACAGAACAGCTGGGGCCAACGTCCTGACTTTC. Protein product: CASSFEYRTAGANVLTF.

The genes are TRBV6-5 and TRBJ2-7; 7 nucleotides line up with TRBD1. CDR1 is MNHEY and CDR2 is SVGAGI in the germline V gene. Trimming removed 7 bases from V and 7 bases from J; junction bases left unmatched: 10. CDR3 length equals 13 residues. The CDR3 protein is CASTETGRREQYF. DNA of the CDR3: TGTGCCAGCACCGAGACAGGGCGGAGGGAGCAGTACTTC.